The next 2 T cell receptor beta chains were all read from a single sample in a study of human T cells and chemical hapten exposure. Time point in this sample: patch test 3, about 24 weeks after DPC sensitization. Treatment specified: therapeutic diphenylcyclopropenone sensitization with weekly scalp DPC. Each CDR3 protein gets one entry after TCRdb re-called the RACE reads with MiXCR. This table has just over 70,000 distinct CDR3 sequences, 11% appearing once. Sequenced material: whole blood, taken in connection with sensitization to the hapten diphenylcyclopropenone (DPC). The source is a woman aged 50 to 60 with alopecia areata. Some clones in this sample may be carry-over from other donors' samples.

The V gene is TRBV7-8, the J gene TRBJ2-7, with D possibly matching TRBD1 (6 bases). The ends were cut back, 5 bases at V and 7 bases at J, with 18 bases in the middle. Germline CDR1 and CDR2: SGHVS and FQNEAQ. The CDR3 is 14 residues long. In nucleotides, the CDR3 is TGTGCCAGCAGCCCAATGGACAGCCTGCATGAGCAGTACTTC. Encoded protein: CASSPMDSLHEQYF.

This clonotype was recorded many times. In DNA, the CDR3 is TGTGCCAGCAGCGTACAGGGTTGGGAAGAGACCCAGTACTTC. Translating it yields CASSVQGWEETQYF. The rearrangement links TRBV11-2 to TRBJ2-5, with D perhaps TRBD1 (6 bases). Germline CDR1 reads SGHAT; CDR2 reads FQNNGV. The CDR3 totals 14 residues. The ends were cut back, 5 bases at V and 3 bases at J, with 13 bases in the middle.